The 23 T cell receptor beta chains presented below share a single source sample, sequenced in a study of beta chain features in type 1 diabetes. Sequencing targeted expressed TCRB transcripts, as all isolated RNA had been reverse transcribed. Libraries were prepared by immunoSEQ multiplex PCR; TCRdb keeps only in-frame clonotypes and omits some of them. Of approximately 100,000 clones listed, under 40% are singletons. The sequencing input was stem cell memory CD4+ T cells from blood. The origin of the receptors is a young woman in good health.

The J gene is TRBJ2-6, the V gene TRBV7-9; D is uncertain. The germline V gene has CDR1 SEHNR and CDR2 FQNEAQ (reference sequence). The CDR3 is 16 residues long. The ends were cut back, 5 bases at V and 5 bases at J, with 16 bases in the middle. Written as DNA, the CDR3 is TGTGCCAGCAGCCCGTCAAGCCGCCCGAGGGCCAACGTCCTGACTTTC. It specifies CASSPSSRPRANVLTF.

V and J are TRBV7-2 and TRBJ2-2, with D possibly matching TRBD2 (7 bases). Between the trimmed V and J ends, which lost 3 bases and 6 bases, there was a span of 14 bases. Germline V gene sequence: CDR1 SGHTA, CDR2 FQGNSA. The CDR3 is made up of 15 amino acids. CDR3 in DNA: TGTGCCAGCAGCTTTGGGGGGCGGGAGTCCGGGGAGCTGTTTTTT. Protein product: CASSFGGRESGELFF.

This sequence joins TRBV20-1 and TRBJ2-5; a possible D gene is TRBD2 (5 bases). Germline V gives CDR1 DFQATT, CDR2 SNEGSKA (reference sequence). The CDR3 is 10 residues long. The V gene lost 4 bases and the J gene lost 7 bases, with 7 bases spanning the gap. CDR3 bases: TGCAGTGCTAAGGGAGCGACCCAGTACTTC. It yields the protein CSAKGATQYF.

This clone was picked up a small number of times. V gene TRBV5-1 combines with J gene TRBJ2-1, with D perhaps TRBD2 (7 bases). Per germline, CDR1 SGHRS and CDR2 YFSETQ. Trimming stripped 2 bases from V and 9 bases from J, with 18 bases between. The CDR3 length is 15 residues. Here the CDR3 DNA reads TGCGCCAGCAGCTTTGGAACAGGGAGGGGAGGTGAGCAGTTCTTC. Protein sequence: CASSFGTGRGGEQFF. The whole variable domain, filled in from reference TRBV5-1 and TRBJ2-1, reads KAGVTQTPRYLIKTRGQQVTLSCSPISGHRSVSWYQQTPGQGLQFLFEYFSETQRNKGNFPGRFSGRQFSNSRSEMNVSTLELGDSALYLCASSFGTGRGGEQFFGPGTRLTVL.

This clone was detected a few times. The chain has TRBV18 and TRBJ1-5; weak D call: TRBD1 (5 bases). V was clipped by 5 bases and J by 0 bases, with 11 bases between them. Germline V CDR1 and CDR2: KGHSH, LQKENI. The CDR3 is 15 residues long. DNA for the CDR3: TGTGCCAGCTCAAAGGACACCCATAGCAATCAGCCCCAGCATTTT. Residues: CASSKDTHSNQPQHF. Supplemented by reference TRBV18 and TRBJ1-5, the full variable domain reads NAGVMQNPRHLVRRRGQEARLRCSPMKGHSHVYWYRQLPEEGLKFMVYLQKENIIDESGMPKERFSAEFPKEGPSILRIQQVVRGDSAAYFCASSKDTHSNQPQHFGDGTRLSIL.

The chain has TRBV29-1 and TRBJ2-3; a possible D gene is TRBD2 (7 bases). The CDR3 loop spans 14 amino acids. V shed 6 bases and J shed 6 bases, with 19 bases lying between them. Germline CDR1 SQVTM, CDR2 ANQGSEA. The CDR3 protein is CSVRGGFLRDTQYF. The CDR3 DNA follows: TGCAGCGTGAGGGGGGGGTTCCTCAGGGATACGCAGTATTTT.

V gene TRBV5-1 combines with J gene TRBJ2-7, with D possibly TRBD1 on 6 matching bases. V lost 2 bases and J lost 0, with 12 bases in between. Per germline, CDR1 SGHRS and CDR2 YFSETQ. The length of the CDR3 is 15 residues. CDR3 region: CASSLRGRGSYEQYF. The CDR3 DNA sequence: TGCGCCAGCAGCTTAAGGGGCAGGGGCTCCTACGAGCAGTACTTC.

The V and J genes are TRBV4-3 and TRBJ2-7; maybe TRBD2 (5 bases). The germline V gene encodes CDR1 LGHNA and CDR2 YSLEER. The germline V and J ends were trimmed by 1 base and 3 bases, with 7 bases remaining between them. The CDR3 spans 13 residues. This CDR3 is CASSQGAGYEQYF. The CDR3 DNA reads TGCGCCAGCAGCCAAGGGGCGGGCTACGAGCAGTACTTC.

The rearrangement joins TRBV7-6 to TRBJ2-7; TRBD1 matches 10 bases. The trim removed 7 bases at V and 4 bases at J, leaving 7 bases unmatched. Germline CDR1 is SGHVS and CDR2 is FNYEAQ. CDR3 length equals 14 residues. The CDR3 reads CASTQRQGAYEQYF. CDR3 DNA: TGTGCCAGCACCCAGCGACAGGGGGCTTACGAGCAGTACTTC.

The V and J genes are TRBV7-9 and TRBJ2-1, with D perhaps TRBD1 (5 bases). The CDR3 consists of 13 residues. V lost 7 bases and J lost 4, with 11 bases in between. In germline, CDR1 is SEHNR, CDR2 FQNEAQ (reference sequence). CDR3 bases: TGTGCCAGCATGGGGCAGGGATACAATGAGCAGTTCTTC. This gives the protein CASMGQGYNEQFF.

CDR3 in amino acids: CASSWGTSGREDTQYF. In DNA form, the CDR3 reads TGCGCCAGCAGCTGGGGGACTAGCGGGAGAGAAGATACGCAGTATTTT. The chain uses TRBV5-1 and TRBJ2-3, with 14 bases fitting TRBD2. The junction had 5 bases not matched to a gene; V was cut back by 3 bases and J by 5 bases. The CDR3 is 16 amino acids. Germline CDR1 is SGHRS and CDR2 is YFSETQ.

The table lists this clone with a count of one. V and J are TRBV30 and TRBJ2-5; TRBD2 is a possible D gene (6 bases). Germline CDR1 is GTSNPN and CDR2 is SVGIG (reference sequence). V lost 3 bases and J lost 9, with 11 bases in between. This CDR3 contains 11 residues. The CDR3, as DNA: TGTGCCTGGAGGGGGGAGGTGGCCCAGTACTTC. Translation: CAWRGEVAQYF.

This clone was counted between two and nine times. In DNA, the CDR3 is TGCAGTGCTAGAGATAGACTCGAGCAGTACTTC. Translation gives CSARDRLEQYF. The chain employs TRBV20-1 and TRBJ2-7; D is unresolved. Germline CDR1 DFQATT, CDR2 SNEGSKA (reference sequence). V lost 0 bases and J 6 bases, leaving 6 bases between the germline ends. The CDR3 sequence is 11 residues long.

This clone was detected a few times. The chain employs TRBV29-1 and TRBJ2-5; no reliable D call. Trimming took off 3 bases at V and 5 bases at J, with 10 bases between the two ends. The germline CDR1 and CDR2 sequences are SQVTM and ANQGSEA. The CDR3 loop spans 12 amino acids. CDR3 residues: CSVERQMETQYF. DNA of the CDR3: TGCAGCGTTGAGAGGCAGATGGAGACCCAGTACTTC.

This clone has just a few counts. The chain combines TRBV6-5 with TRBJ2-1; 8 nucleotides agree with TRBD2. V lost 6 bases and J lost 4; bases outside the gene matches: 8. The CDR3 is made up of 15 amino acids. Germline assignment: CDR1 MNHEY and CDR2 SVGAGI. CDR3: CASRFRGGVYNEQFF. CDR3 DNA sequence: TGTGCCAGCAGGTTCCGGGGGGGGGTGTACAATGAGCAGTTCTTC.

This clone was seen a few times. The rearrangement joins TRBV7-9 to TRBJ2-3; a possible D gene is TRBD1 (6 bases). The V gene's germline CDR1 is SEHNR and CDR2 FQNEAQ (reference sequence). The CDR3 is 16 amino acids. V gave up 5 bases and J gave up 8 bases, with 23 bases separating them. The CDR3 coding sequence is TGTGCCAGCAGCCCTTCCACCCTGACAGGTCTGGGTACGCAGTATTTT. The encoded protein is CASSPSTLTGLGTQYF.

The CDR3 loop reads CASSLVVGGNYGYTF. In DNA form, the CDR3 reads TGCGCCAGCAGCTTGGTAGTCGGGGGTAACTATGGCTACACCTTC. This chain uses TRBV5-1 with TRBJ1-2; D perhaps matches TRBD1 (5 bases). V gave up 0 bases and J gave up 1 base, with 10 bases separating them. The CDR3 has 15 residues. Germline V CDR1 and CDR2: SGHRS, YFSETQ.

This clone came up a few times. This chain connects TRBV19 to TRBJ1-5; no clear D. V was cut by 5 bases and J by 4 bases, with 6 bases left in between. This CDR3 contains 12 residues. Germline CDR1 and CDR2: LNHDA and SQIVND (reference sequence). The CDR3 DNA follows: TGTGCCAGTAGTCGGAGTAATCAGCCCCAGCATTTT. Its protein product is CASSRSNQPQHF.

This clone was observed a few times. The chain joins TRBV28 to TRBJ1-2; no reliable D call. The CDR3 totals 12 residues. The V end was cut by 6 bases, the J end by 2 bases, with 7 bases between. The germline V gene has CDR1 MDHEN and CDR2 SYDVKM. CDR3 DNA: TGTGCCAGCAGCAGATCCAACTATGGCTACACCTTC. This encodes CASSRSNYGYTF.

V and J are TRBV6-6 and TRBJ2-5, with D possibly being TRBD2 (5 bases). V lost 6 bases, J lost 1 base, and 12 bases lay in between. Germline lookup yields CDR1 MNHNY and CDR2 SVGAGI (reference sequence). The CDR3 is 14 amino acids. The CDR3 loop reads CASSTPSLQETQYF. The CDR3 nucleotides read TGTGCCAGCAGCACCCCTAGCCTCCAAGAGACCCAGTACTTC.

This clone occurred once. The chain couples TRBV28 to TRBJ1-2; a weak D match, TRBD1 (5 bases). The germline CDR1 and CDR2 sequences are MDHEN and SYDVKM. The V end was cut by 6 bases, the J end by 7 bases, with 15 bases between. This CDR3 is 13 amino acids long. CDR3 nucleotide sequence: TGTGCCAGCAGCTCCCCGACAGTACGTGGCTACACCTTC. Amino acids: CASSSPTVRGYTF.

The chain uses TRBV5-6 and TRBJ1-2, with 9 bases lining up with TRBD1. Germline CDR1 is SGHDT and CDR2 is YYEEEE. Losses at the gene ends were 4 bases for V and 4 bases for J; bases not matched to a gene: 14. CDR3 length: 17 residues. CDR3 nucleotide sequence: TGTGCCAGCAGCCGGCGCTCCCGGGACAGGGCAGTCTATGGCTACACCTTC. Encoded protein: CASSRRSRDRAVYGYTF.

Here the CDR3 reads CASSNQGWREGLGPETQYF. CDR3 nucleotide sequence: TGTGCCAGCAGTAACCAAGGCTGGCGGGAGGGCCTAGGGCCGGAGACCCAGTACTTC. The rearrangement uses TRBV9 and TRBJ2-5; 9 bases agree with TRBD2. The germline gives CDR1 SGDLS, CDR2 YYNGEE. The CDR3 extends over 19 amino acids. The ends lost 5 bases at V and 5 bases at J; junction bases unmatched: 22.